This entry is about one T cell receptor (beta chain). Its antigen is not known. Trimming removed 1 base from V and 2 bases from J, with 15 bases in between. This CDR3 has 16 amino acids. Germline assignment: CDR1 SGHKS and CDR2 YYEKEE (reference sequence). These data belong to a study of T cells after yellow fever vaccination. Study at large: Libraries from low-cell-number fractions were prepared with the SMART-Seq v4 Ultra Low Input RNA kit.

TCRdb redid the calling of the 5' RACE reads with MiXCR, one entry per CDR3 protein. Of a few hundred thousand distinct CDR3 sequences listed, roughly 7% are singletons. Study-wide points: A large majority of primary-vaccination clones showed up again after the booster (96% CD4, roughly 88% CD8).

The specimen was PBMCs, collected approximately 47 days after the first yellow fever vaccination. The receptor comes from a young man who received the YFV17D yellow fever vaccine. The chain is built from TRBV5-5 and TRBJ1-1; tentative D call: TRBD1 (5 bases). CDR3 residues: CASSLKSGKGNTEAFF. The CDR3 DNA reads as TGTGCCAGCAGCTTGAAATCAGGGAAGGGAAACACTGAAGCTTTCTTT.